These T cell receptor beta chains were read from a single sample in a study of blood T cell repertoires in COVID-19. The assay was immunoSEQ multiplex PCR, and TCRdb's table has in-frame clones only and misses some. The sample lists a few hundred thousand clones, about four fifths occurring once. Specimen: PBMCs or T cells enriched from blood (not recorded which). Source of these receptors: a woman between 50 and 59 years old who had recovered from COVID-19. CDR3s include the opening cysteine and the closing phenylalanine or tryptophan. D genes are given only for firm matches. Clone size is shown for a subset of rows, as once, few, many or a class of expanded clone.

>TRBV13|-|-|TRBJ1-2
CASSLLYGYTF
TGTGCCAGCAGCTTACTCTACGGCTACACCTTC
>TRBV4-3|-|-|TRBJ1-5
CASSLGMVERNQPQHF
TGCGCCAGCAGTCTTGGTATGGTGGAGCGCAATCAGCCCCAGCATTTT
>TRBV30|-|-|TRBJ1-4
CAWGFGRLFF
TGTGCCTGGGGGTTTGGGAGACTGTTTTTT
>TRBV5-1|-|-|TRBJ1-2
CASSLASNYGYTF
TGCGCCAGCAGCTTGGCTTCTAACTATGGCTACACCTTC
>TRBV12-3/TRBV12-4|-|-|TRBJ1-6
CASSPQGGSPLHF
TGTGCCAGCAGTCCTCAGGGAGGTTCACCCCTCCACTTT
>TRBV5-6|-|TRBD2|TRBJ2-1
CASSTSGGAYNEQFF
TGTGCCAGCAGCACTAGCGGGGGGGCGTACAATGAGCAGTTCTTC
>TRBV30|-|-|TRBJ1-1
CAWSVQYANTEAFF
TGTGCCTGGAGTGTACAGTATGCAAACACTGAAGCTTTCTTT
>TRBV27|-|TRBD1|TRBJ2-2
CASSLDGPRDSGPGELFF
TGTGCCAGCAGTTTGGACGGGCCAAGGGACAGTGGGCCCGGGGAGCTGTTTTTT
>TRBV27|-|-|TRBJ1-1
CASSFWGSRNTEAFF
TGTGCCAGCAGTTTTTGGGGCTCCCGGAACACTGAAGCTTTCTTT
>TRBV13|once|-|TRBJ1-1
CASSPGPGGLTEAFF
TGTGCCAGCAGCCCCGGCCCGGGGGGCCTTACTGAAGCTTTCTTT
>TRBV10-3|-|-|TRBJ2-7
CAISAGGPYEQYF
TGTGCCATCAGTGCTGGAGGCCCCTACGAGCAGTACTTC
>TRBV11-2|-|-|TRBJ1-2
CASTVSAFNYGYTF
TGTGCCAGCACCGTATCTGCGTTTAACTATGGCTACACCTTC
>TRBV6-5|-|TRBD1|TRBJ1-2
CASSPRDRGGYGYTF
TGTGCCAGCAGCCCCCGGGACAGGGGAGGCTATGGCTACACCTTC
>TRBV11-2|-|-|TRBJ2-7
CASSTGSTYEQYF
TGTGCCAGCAGCACTGGGAGTACCTACGAGCAGTACTTC
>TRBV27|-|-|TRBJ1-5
CASSLGRVNQPQHF
TGTGCCAGCAGTTTAGGCAGGGTGAATCAGCCCCAGCATTTT
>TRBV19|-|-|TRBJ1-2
CASSPSGGYGYTF
TGTGCCAGTAGTCCCAGCGGGGGATATGGCTACACCTTC
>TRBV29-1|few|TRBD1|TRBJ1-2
CSAMDRDREDGYTF
TGCAGCGCAATGGACCGGGACAGGGAGGATGGCTACACCTTC
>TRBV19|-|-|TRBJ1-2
CASSIMDGGHGYTF
TGTGCCAGTAGTATAATGGACGGGGGACATGGCTACACCTTC
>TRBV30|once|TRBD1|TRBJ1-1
CAWIDRGKTEAFF
TGTGCCTGGATCGACAGGGGGAAAACTGAAGCTTTCTTT
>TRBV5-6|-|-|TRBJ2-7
CASNSGDSYEQYF
TGTGCCAGCAACAGCGGAGACTCCTACGAGCAGTACTTC
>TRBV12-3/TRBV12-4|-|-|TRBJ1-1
CASSLKGGTEAFF
TGTGCCAGCAGTTTAAAAGGGGGCACTGAAGCTTTCTTT
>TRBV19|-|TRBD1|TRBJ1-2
CASSIQTGPGYGYTF
TGTGCCAGTAGTATCCAGACAGGGCCTGGCTATGGCTACACCTTC
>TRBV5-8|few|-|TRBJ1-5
CASSLARLSNQPQHF
TGTGCCAGCAGCTTGGCCCGACTTTCCAATCAGCCCCAGCATTTT
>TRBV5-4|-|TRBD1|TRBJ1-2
CASSLDRGYGYTF
TGTGCCAGCAGCTTGGACAGGGGTTATGGCTACACCTTC
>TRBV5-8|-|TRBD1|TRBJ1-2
CASSGDRIFYGYTF
TGTGCCAGCAGCGGGGACAGAATTTTCTATGGCTACACCTTC
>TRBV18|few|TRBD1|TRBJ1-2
CASSFADRENGYTF
TGTGCCAGCTCATTCGCCGACAGGGAAAATGGCTACACCTTC
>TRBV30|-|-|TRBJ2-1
CAWSPGSNEQFF
TGTGCCTGGAGTCCAGGGTCCAATGAGCAGTTCTTC
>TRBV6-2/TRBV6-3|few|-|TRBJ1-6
CASSYGEPKAYNSPLHF
TGTGCCAGCAGTTACGGAGAACCGAAGGCATATAATTCACCCCTCCACTTT
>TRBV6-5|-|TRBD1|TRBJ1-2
CASSLWATGYYGYTF
TGTGCCAGCAGTTTATGGGCGACAGGGTACTATGGCTACACCTTC
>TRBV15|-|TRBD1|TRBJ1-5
CATSRTGVPNQPQHF
TGTGCCACCAGCAGAACAGGGGTCCCCAATCAGCCCCAGCATTTT
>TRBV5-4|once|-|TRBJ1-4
CASSPRVGEKLFF
TGTGCCAGCAGCCCCAGGGTGGGGGAAAAACTGTTTTTT
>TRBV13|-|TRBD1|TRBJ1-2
CASSLGRGQVKGYTF
TGTGCCAGCAGCTTAGGCCGGGGACAGGTTAAAGGCTACACCTTC
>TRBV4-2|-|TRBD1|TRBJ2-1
CASSQEALQGVGFNEQFF
TGTGCCAGCAGCCAAGAGGCCCTACAGGGGGTGGGATTCAATGAGCAGTTCTTC
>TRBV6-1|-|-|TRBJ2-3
CASSALGQKSTDTQYF
TGTGCCAGCAGTGCACTCGGACAGAAGAGCACAGATACGCAGTATTTT
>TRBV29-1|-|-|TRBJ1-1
CSASTTVNTEAFF
TGCAGCGCGTCGACGACAGTGAACACTGAAGCTTTCTTT
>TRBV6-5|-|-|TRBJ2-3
CASSKDSADTQYF
TGTGCCAGCAGCAAGGACAGCGCAGATACGCAGTATTTT
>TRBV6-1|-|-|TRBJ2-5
CASSERSQETQYF
TGTGCCAGCAGTGAGAGGTCACAAGAGACCCAGTACTTC
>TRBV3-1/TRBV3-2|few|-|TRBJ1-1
CASSQAPTDTEAFF
TGTGCCAGCAGCCAAGCCCCGACAGACACTGAAGCTTTCTTT
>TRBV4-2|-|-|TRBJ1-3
CASSQGGGGISGNTIYF
TGTGCCAGCAGCCAAGGTGGTGGGGGGATCTCTGGAAACACCATATATTTT
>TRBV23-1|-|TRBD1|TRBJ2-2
CASSQSPRDRGRGYTGELFF
TGCGCCAGCAGTCAATCCCCCCGGGACAGGGGGCGCGGATACACCGGGGAGCTGTTTTTT
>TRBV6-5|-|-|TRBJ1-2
CASSPGSNYGYTF
TGTGCCAGCAGTCCGGGGTCGAACTATGGCTACACCTTC
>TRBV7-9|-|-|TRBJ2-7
CASSLTRDPRDYEQYF
TGTGCCAGCAGCTTGACCCGGGATCCGAGGGACTACGAGCAGTACTTC
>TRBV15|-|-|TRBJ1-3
CATSRDAVVGPGNTIYF
TGTGCCACCAGCAGAGATGCCGTCGTTGGCCCTGGAAACACCATATATTTT
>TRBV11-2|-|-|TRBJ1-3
CASSFVDKVSSGNTIYF
TGTGCCAGCAGCTTTGTCGACAAGGTCTCTTCTGGAAACACCATATATTTT
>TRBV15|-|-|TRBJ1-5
CATSRAGDTFEPQHF
TGTGCCACCAGCAGAGCAGGGGACACTTTCGAGCCCCAGCATTTT
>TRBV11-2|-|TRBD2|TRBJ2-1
CASSPGTRNQFF
TGTGCCAGCAGCCCCGGGACTAGAAATCAGTTCTTC
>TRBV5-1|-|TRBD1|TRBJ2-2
CASSLQGASTGELFF
TGCGCCAGCAGCTTGCAGGGGGCGAGTACCGGGGAGCTGTTTTTT
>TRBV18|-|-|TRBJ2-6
CASSPFPQFAGANVLTF
TGTGCCAGCTCACCATTCCCACAGTTTGCTGGGGCCAACGTCCTGACTTTC
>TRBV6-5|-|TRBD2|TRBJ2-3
CASNGGRAGDTQYF
TGTGCCAGCAACGGCGGGAGGGCCGGAGATACGCAGTATTTT
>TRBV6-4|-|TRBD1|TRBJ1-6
CASRQGANSPLHF
TGTGCCAGCCGACAGGGCGCAAATTCACCCCTCCACTTT
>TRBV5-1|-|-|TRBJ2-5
CASSLEGPQETQYF
TGCGCCAGCAGCTTAGAGGGCCCTCAAGAGACCCAGTACTTC